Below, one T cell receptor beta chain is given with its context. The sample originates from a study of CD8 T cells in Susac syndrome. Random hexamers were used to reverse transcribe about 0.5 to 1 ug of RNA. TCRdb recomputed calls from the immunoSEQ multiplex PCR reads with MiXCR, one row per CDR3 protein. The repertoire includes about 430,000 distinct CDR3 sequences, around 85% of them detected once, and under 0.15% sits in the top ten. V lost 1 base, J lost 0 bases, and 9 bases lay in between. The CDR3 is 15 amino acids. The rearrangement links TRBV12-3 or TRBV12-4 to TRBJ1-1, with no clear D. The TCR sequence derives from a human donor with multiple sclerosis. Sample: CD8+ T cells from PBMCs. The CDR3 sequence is CASSLGFSLNTEAFF. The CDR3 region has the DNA TGTGCCAGCAGTTTAGGGTTCTCTTTGAACACTGAAGCTTTCTTT.